This T cell receptor (beta chain) was recovered during a study of control samples from healthy donors and cancer patients. Profiling relied on immunoSEQ multiplex PCR, and the TCRdb table lists in-frame clones only, not all of them. The sample shows about 150,000 clones, around nine tenths of them seen only once. This clone was detected once. The sequence came from a woman under 40 in good health. Sequencing used blood.

The CDR3 DNA reads TGCGCCAGCAGCCAAGATCGCGGCCCGGGTTTTGGATACGAGCAGTACTTC. Translating gives CASSQDRGPGFGYEQYF. The J gene is TRBJ2-7, the V gene TRBV4-1; the D is unclear. V lost 0 bases, J lost 4 bases, and 19 bases lay in between. This CDR3 has 17 residues. Germline V gene sequence: CDR1 MGHRA, CDR2 YSYEKL.